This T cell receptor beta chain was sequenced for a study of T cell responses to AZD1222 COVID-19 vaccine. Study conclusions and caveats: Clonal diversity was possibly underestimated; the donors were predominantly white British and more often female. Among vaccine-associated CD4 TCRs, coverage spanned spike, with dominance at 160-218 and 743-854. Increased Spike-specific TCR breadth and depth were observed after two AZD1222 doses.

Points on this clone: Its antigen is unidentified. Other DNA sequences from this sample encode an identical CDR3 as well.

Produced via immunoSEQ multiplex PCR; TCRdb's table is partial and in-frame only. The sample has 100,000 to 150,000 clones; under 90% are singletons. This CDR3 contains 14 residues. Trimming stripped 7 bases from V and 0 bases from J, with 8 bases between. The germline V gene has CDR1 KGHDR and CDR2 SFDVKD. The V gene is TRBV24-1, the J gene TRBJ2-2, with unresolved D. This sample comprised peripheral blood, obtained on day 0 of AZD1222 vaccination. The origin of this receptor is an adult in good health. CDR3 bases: TGTGCCACCAGCCCCACCGCGAACACCGGGGAGCTGTTTTTT. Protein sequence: CATSPTANTGELFF.